This TCR beta chain was sequenced for a study of blood T cell repertoires in COVID-19. V shed 1 base and J 5 bases; nucleotides not matched to a gene: 2. The CDR3 has 15 amino acids. The germline gives CDR1 SGHNT, CDR2 YENEEA. As processed by the authors: Reference gene primer amplification in the assay estimated nucleated cell counts. Libraries were prepared by immunoSEQ multiplex PCR; TCRdb keeps only in-frame clonotypes and omits some of them. That table furnishes V, J and clone size, whereas the DNA furnished D and trimming. Altogether about 300,000 clones are present, around 87% being singletons, with the ten largest covering roughly 1.3%.

The chain recombines TRBV11-3 with TRBJ2-3, with 11 nucleotides matching TRBD1. Sequences were obtained from peripheral blood. The source is a man in his 70s with acute or convalescent COVID-19. The CDR3 loop reads CASSLGGQGGDTQYF. The CDR3 nucleotides are TGTGCCAGCAGCTTAGGGGGACAGGGGGGAGATACGCAGTATTTT.